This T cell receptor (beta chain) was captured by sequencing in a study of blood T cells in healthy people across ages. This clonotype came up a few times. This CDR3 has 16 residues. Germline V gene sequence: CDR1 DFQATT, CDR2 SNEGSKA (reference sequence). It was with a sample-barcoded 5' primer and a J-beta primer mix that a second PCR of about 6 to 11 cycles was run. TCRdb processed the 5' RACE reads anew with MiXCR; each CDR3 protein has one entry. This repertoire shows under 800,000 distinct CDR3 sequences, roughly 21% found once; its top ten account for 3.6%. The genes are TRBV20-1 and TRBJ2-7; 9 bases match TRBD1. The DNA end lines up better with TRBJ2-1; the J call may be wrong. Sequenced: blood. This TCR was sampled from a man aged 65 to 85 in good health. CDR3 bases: TGCAGTGCTAGAGATGACCCTAGGGACAGGGTGAATGAGCAGTTCTTC. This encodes CSARDDPRDRVNEQFF.